This T cell receptor beta chain was identified in a study of blood T cell repertoires in COVID-19 (dated by TCRdb to 2020 to 2021). For the wider study: Samples covering the acute and convalescent phases of COVID-19 were provided by collaborators in the United States, Italy and Spain. The material from the prospective study consisted of cDNA or gDNA derived from T cells, B-cell-depleted T cells, or PBMCs. Deeply sampled blood TCRbeta repertoires from subjects exposed to, actively infected with, or recovered from COVID-19 were included in the dataset. The repertoires were released in a freely available public database meant as a resource for research on the immune response to SARS-CoV-2. Samples were obtained from the ongoing ImmuneRACE study (first 160 participants) and from about 1,300 subjects provided by 6 global collaborators. The sample metadata nearly always contained a de-identified subject ID, COVID-19 status, age in years and sex. HLA class I and class II types, where available, came from metadata supplied by the sample provider rather than from assay-based typing.

The immunoSEQ Assay, a bias-controlled multiplex PCR, was used to amplify TCRbeta CDR3 regions from genomic DNA. As for how the authors treated the data: Nucleated cell counts per sample were estimated from amplification of reference gene primers within the assay. To quantify the absolute abundance of each unique TCRbeta CDR3 rearrangement, sequence reads were collapsed and filtered. For each sample, productive Simpson clonality was calculated as the square root of Simpson's diversity index over productive rearrangements. TCRdb re-hosts the immuneACCESS table, in-frame sequences only. Its copies lack some clones; in the studies checked, an unresolved V gene accounts for under half of them, and the cause for the rest is not known. From that table come the V and J calls and clone size; the DNA was used to work out D and trimming. The sample table lists fewer than 150,000 clones, around three quarters of them with a count of one. The ten largest clones represent about 6.6% of the sample.

V and J are truncated by 5 bases and 0 bases respectively, leaving an intervening sequence of 17 bases. The CDR3, from cysteine to phenylalanine, totals 16 residues. Only the CDR3 DNA is retained, 48 bases long and in frame from the first base. The germline V gene specifies SGHTA as CDR1 and FQGNSA as CDR2. Whole blood was collected in K2EDTA tubes by collaborating institutions according to the institutions' own protocols. Collaborator samples were shipped for TCRbeta analysis as frozen whole blood, isolated PBMCs, or DNA extracted from either sample type. Beyond this particular receptor, the publication reports: How much clinical and demographic metadata was included differed by source and by participant, and the metadata was provided uncurated.

This clone was detected a few times. The antigen it binds to is not known. No base quality values were provided; no much bigger clone lies one nucleotide off. The source is a man in his sixties or seventies with acute or convalescent COVID-19. The rearrangement combines TRBV7-2 with TRBJ2-7; matching of 6 bases hints at TRBD2 as the D gene. Source material: peripheral blood. The CDR3 amino acid sequence is: CASSVSGTQSSYEQYF. The nucleotides read TGTGCCAGCAGCGTCTCCGGGACTCAGAGCTCCTACGAGCAGTACTTC.